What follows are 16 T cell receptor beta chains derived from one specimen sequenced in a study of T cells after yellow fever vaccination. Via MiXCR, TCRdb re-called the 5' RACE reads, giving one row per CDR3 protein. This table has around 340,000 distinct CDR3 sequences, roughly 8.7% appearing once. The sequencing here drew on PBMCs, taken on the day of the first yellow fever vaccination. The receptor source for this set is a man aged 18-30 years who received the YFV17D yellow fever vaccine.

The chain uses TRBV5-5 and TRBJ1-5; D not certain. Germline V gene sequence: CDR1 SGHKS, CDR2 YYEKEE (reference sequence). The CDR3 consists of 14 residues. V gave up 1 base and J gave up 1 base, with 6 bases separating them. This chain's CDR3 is CASSLQLSNQPQHF. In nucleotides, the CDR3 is TGTGCCAGCAGCTTGCAGTTGAGCAATCAGCCCCAGCATTTT.

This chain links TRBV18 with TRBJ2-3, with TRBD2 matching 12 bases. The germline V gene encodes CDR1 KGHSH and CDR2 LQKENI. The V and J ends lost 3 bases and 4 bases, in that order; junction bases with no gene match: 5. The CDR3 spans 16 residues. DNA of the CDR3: TGTGCCAGCTCACCCCCCGCTAGCGGGGGGGCAGATACGCAGTATTTT. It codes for CASSPPASGGADTQYF. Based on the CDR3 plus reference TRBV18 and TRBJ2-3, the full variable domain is NAGVMQNPRHLVRRRGQEARLRCSPMKGHSHVYWYRQLPEEGLKFMVYLQKENIIDESGMPKERFSAEFPKEGPSILRIQQVVRGDSAAYFCASSPPASGGADTQYFGPGTRLTVL.

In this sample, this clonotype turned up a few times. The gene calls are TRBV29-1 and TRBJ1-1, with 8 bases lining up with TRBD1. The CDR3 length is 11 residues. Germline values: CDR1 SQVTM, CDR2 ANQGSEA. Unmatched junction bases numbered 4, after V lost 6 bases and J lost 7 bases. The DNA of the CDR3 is TGCAGCGTCGCCAGGGGGCTTGAAGCTTTCTTT. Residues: CSVARGLEAFF.

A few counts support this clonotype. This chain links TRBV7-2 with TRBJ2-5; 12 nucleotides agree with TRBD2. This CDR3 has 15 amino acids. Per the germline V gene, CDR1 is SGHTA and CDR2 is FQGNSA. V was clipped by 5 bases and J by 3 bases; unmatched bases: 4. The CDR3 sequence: CASSPRLAGEETQYF. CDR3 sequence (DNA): TGTGCCAGCAGCCCGCGACTAGCGGGGGAAGAGACCCAGTACTTC.

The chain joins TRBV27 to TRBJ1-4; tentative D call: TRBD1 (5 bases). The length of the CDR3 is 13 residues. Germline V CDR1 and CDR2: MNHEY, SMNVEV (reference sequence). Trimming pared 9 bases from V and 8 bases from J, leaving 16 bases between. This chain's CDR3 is CASSWGFNEKLFF. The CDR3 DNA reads TGTGCCAGTAGCTGGGGGTTTAACGAAAAACTGTTTTTT. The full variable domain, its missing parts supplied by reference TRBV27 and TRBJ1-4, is EAQVTQNPRYLITVTGKKLTVTCSQNMNHEYMSWYRQDPGLGLRQIYYSMNVEVTDKGDVPEGYKVSRKEKRNFPLILESPSPNQTSLYFCASSWGFNEKLFFGSGTQLSVL.

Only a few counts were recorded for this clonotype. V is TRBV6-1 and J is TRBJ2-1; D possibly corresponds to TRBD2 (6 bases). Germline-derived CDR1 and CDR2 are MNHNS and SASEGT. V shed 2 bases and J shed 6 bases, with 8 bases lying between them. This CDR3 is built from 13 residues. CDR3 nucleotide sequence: TGTGCCAGCAGTGAAAGGACTACCAATGAGCAGTTCTTC. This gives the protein CASSERTTNEQFF.

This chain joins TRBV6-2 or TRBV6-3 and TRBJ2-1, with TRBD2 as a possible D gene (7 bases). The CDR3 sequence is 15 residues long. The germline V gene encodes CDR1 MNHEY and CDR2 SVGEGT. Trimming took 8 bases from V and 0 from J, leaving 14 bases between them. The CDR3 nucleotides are TGTGCCAGCCGGGGGGCGGGCCGCTCCTACAATGAGCAGTTCTTC. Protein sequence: CASRGAGRSYNEQFF.

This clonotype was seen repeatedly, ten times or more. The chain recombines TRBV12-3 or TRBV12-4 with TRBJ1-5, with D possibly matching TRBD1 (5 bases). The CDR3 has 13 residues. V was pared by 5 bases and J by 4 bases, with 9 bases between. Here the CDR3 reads CASSLRANQPQHF. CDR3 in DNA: TGTGCCAGCAGTCTCAGGGCTAATCAGCCCCAGCATTTT.

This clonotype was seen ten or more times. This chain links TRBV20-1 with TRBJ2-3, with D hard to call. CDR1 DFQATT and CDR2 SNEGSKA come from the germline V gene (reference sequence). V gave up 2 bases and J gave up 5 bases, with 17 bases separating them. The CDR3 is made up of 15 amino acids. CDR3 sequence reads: CSARSPARHLDTQYF. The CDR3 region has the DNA TGCAGTGCTAGAAGTCCAGCTAGACATCTAGATACGCAGTATTTT.

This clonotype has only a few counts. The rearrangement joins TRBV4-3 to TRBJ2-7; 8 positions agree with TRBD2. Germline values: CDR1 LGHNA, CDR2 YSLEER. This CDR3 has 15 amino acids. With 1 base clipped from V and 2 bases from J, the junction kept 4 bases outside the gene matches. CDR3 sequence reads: CASSQGIGGAYEQYV. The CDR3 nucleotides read TGCGCCAGCAGCCAAGGAATCGGGGGGGCCTACGAGCAGTACGTC.

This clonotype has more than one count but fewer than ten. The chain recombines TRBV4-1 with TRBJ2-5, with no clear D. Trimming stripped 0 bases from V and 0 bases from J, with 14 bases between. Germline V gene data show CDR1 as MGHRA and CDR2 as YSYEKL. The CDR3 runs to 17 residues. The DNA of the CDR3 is TGCGCCAGCAGCCAAGATCCCCCTAGAGTCAACCAAGAGACCCAGTACTTC. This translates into CASSQDPPRVNQETQYF.

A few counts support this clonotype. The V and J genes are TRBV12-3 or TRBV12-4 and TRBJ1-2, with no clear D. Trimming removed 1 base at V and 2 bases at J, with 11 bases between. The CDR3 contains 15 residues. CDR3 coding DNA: TGTGCCAGCAGTTTAGGTTCTCTCCAAAACTATGGCTACACCTTC. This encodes CASSLGSLQNYGYTF.

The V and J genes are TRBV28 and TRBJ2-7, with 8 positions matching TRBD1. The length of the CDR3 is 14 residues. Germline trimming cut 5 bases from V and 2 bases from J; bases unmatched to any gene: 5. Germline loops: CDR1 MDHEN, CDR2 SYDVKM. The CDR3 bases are TGTGCCAGCAGTAAAGGGGACAGGACCTACGAGCAGTACGTC. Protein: CASSKGDRTYEQYV.

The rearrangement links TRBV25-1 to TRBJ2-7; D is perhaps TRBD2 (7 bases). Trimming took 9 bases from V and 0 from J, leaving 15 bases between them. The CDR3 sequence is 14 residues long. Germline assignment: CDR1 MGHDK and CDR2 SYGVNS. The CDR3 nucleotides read TGTGCCAGGGGGGGGGCCCGAAGCTCCTACGAGCAGTACGTC. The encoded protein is CARGGARSSYEQYV.

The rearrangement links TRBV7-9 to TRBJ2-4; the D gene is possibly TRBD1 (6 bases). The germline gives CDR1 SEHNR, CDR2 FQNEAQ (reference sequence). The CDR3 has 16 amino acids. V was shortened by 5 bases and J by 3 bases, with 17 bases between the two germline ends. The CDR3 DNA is TGTGCCAGCAGCATCCTCGGGGACACCATCAAAAACATTCAGTACTTC. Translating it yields CASSILGDTIKNIQYF.

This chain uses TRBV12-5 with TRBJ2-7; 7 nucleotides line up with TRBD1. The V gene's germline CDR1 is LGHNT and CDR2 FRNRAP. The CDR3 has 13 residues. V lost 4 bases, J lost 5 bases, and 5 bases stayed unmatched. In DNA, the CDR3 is TGTGCTAGTGGTTCGGGGACAGTCGACGAGCAGTACTTC. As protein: CASGSGTVDEQYF.